This T cell receptor beta chain is drawn from a study of shared clonotypes between healthy human individuals. Overall study context: Researchers assigned three CD4 naive, three CD4 memory, two CD8 naive and one CD8 memory plate to each donor.

Original data processing: Junction-only immunoSEQ sequences carried no quality scores, so filtering differed. Measured with immunoSEQ multiplex PCR; TCRdb has only the in-frame clones, and not every one. D and trimming come from the DNA, and the V and J calls and clone size come from that table. This sample has more than 900,000 clones, with approximately 78% found just once. The germline gives CDR1 SGHTA, CDR2 FQGNSA. The CDR3 covers 16 residues. Trimming stripped 1 base from V and 4 bases from J, with 13 bases between. The chain uses TRBV7-2 and TRBJ2-2; D perhaps matches TRBD2 (5 bases). Sequencing was performed on memory CD4+ T cells from PBMCs. This sample's subset: CD45RA-negative fraction. The source of this sequence is a man aged 18 to 30 in good health. Some clones in this sample may be carry-over from other donors' samples. The CDR3 loop reads CASSLGLASGTGELFF. The CDR3 nucleotides read TGTGCCAGCAGCTTAGGGCTAGCTTCGGGCACCGGGGAGCTGTTTTTT.